This T cell receptor (beta chain) derives from a study of blood T cell repertoires in COVID-19. Some clones are missing from TCRdb's copy, which holds only in-frame ones; the method was immunoSEQ multiplex PCR. The table shows some 220,000 clones, with approximately 85% occurring only once. The J segment lost 4 bases and the V segment lost 3 bases, leaving 6 bases of the junction unmatched. The CDR3 spans 16 residues. Per germline, CDR1 KGHSH and CDR2 LQKENI. The chain employs TRBV18 and TRBJ2-2; the match to TRBD1 covers 9 bases. The specimen was peripheral blood. The sequence derives from a woman aged 70-85 years with COVID-19, enrolled during active disease. The CDR3 loop reads CASSPSETGGTGELFF. The CDR3 nucleotides read TGTGCCAGCTCACCCTCTGAGACAGGGGGCACCGGGGAGCTGTTTTTT.